The 13 T cell receptor beta chains reported below all come from one sample, sequenced in a study of OX40 agonist ivuxolimab in advanced cancers. Here immunoSEQ multiplex PCR was the method, and the copy in TCRdb shows in-frame clones only, minus some. The sample shows around 68,000 clones, 86% of them seen only once. Here the sequenced sample was CD4+ or CD8+ T cells sorted from blood, taken in a trial of the OX40 agonist ivuxolimab. The source is an adult with an advanced solid tumor such as melanoma, head and neck, liver or kidney cancer.

The chain recombines TRBV13 with TRBJ2-7; 8 nucleotides agree with TRBD2. Germline trimming cut 3 bases from V and 1 base from J; bases unmatched to any gene: 8. Germline assignment: CDR1 PRHDT and CDR2 FYEKMQ (reference sequence). CDR3 size: 16 residues. The CDR3 loop is CASSFQSGRRSYEQYF. As DNA, the CDR3 is TGTGCCAGCAGCTTCCAGAGCGGGAGAAGGTCCTACGAGCAGTACTTC.

The V gene is TRBV2, the J gene TRBJ2-5; D is unresolved. CDR3 length equals 10 residues. Per germline, CDR1 SNHLY and CDR2 FYNNEI. V gave up 4 bases and J gave up 5 bases, with 2 bases separating them. The CDR3 nucleotides read TGTGCCAGCAGTGGGGAGACCCAGTACTTC. Amino acid sequence: CASSGETQYF.

The table lists this clone with a few counts. The rearrangement joins TRBV6-6 to TRBJ2-1, with 9 bases fitting TRBD2. Germline V lookup: CDR1 MNHNY, CDR2 SVGAGI (reference sequence). V trimming: 2 bases; J trimming: 7 bases; junction bases outside the gene matches: 6. The CDR3 has 15 amino acids. The CDR3: CASSYRGSGGNEQFF. The CDR3 nucleotides read TGTGCCAGCAGTTACCGTGGTAGCGGGGGTAATGAGCAGTTCTTC.

V and J are TRBV11-2 and TRBJ2-6, with TRBD1 as a possible D gene (5 bases). V was pared by 5 bases and J by 0 bases, with 20 bases between. Germline CDR1 SGHAT, CDR2 FQNNGV. The CDR3 consists of 19 residues. CDR3: CASSPNRGFPISGANVLTF. DNA of the CDR3: TGTGCCAGCAGCCCTAATAGGGGATTTCCAATCTCTGGGGCCAACGTCCTGACTTTC.

The gene calls are TRBV6-5 and TRBJ1-2; D unclear. Germline V lookup: CDR1 MNHEY, CDR2 SVGAGI. This CDR3 comprises 15 residues. The V end was cut by 3 bases, the J end by 5 bases, with 16 bases between. The DNA of the CDR3 is TGTGCCAGCAGTTATCTCGGGCCAAACCCGTATGGCTACACCTTC. It translates to CASSYLGPNPYGYTF.

This rearrangement joins TRBV7-9 to TRBJ1-1, with D perhaps TRBD1 (5 bases). Looked up from germline, CDR1 is SEHNR and CDR2 is FQNEAQ (reference sequence). Trimming stripped 7 bases from V and 5 bases from J, with 20 bases between. The CDR3 runs to 15 residues. CDR3 DNA sequence: TGTGCCAGCACCCCGCGGGGAGGGACGGGGACTGAAGCTTTCTTT. Residues: CASTPRGGTGTEAFF.

The rearrangement joins TRBV28 to TRBJ2-3, with 8 positions matching TRBD2. Germline lookup yields CDR1 MDHEN and CDR2 SYDVKM. V dropped 4 bases and J dropped 3; count of bases not matched to a gene: 9. The length of the CDR3 is 16 residues. The CDR3 DNA reads as TGTGCCAGCAGTTCGCCCGGGGGGGTGGGGACAGATACGCAGTATTTT. It encodes CASSSPGGVGTDTQYF.

The chain uses TRBV5-1 and TRBJ2-5; weak D call: TRBD2 (6 bases). The V end was cut by 4 bases, the J end by 4 bases, with 14 bases between. The CDR3 is 14 residues long. In germline, CDR1 is SGHRS, CDR2 YFSETQ. The CDR3 nucleotides are TGCGCCAGCAGCCTTGGAGGGCCTAGAGAGACCCAGTACTTC. As protein: CASSLGGPRETQYF.

The V and J genes are TRBV2 and TRBJ2-7; the D gene is possibly TRBD1 (6 bases). The germline gives CDR1 SNHLY, CDR2 FYNNEI. The CDR3 length is 15 residues. Trimming took 4 bases from V and 7 from J, leaving 20 bases between them. The CDR3 bases are TGTGCCAGCAGTGGCCAAGGGGGAATTACTCCGGAGCAGTACTTC. This sequence encodes CASSGQGGITPEQYF.

The gene calls are TRBV6-1 and TRBJ1-5, with a tentative D call TRBD1 (5 bases). The germline V gene has CDR1 MNHNS and CDR2 SASEGT. The CDR3 length is 15 residues. The germline V and J ends were trimmed by 8 bases and 7 bases, with 21 bases remaining between them. The CDR3 sequence is CASHPTPAEGQPQHF. The CDR3 coding sequence is TGTGCCAGCCATCCAACCCCGGCAGAGGGGCAGCCCCAGCATTTT.

The chain combines TRBV27 with TRBJ1-4, with D maybe TRBD1 (6 bases). The V gene's germline CDR1 is MNHEY and CDR2 SMNVEV (reference sequence). CDR3 length: 15 amino acids. Trimming took off 5 bases at V and 1 base at J, with 11 bases between the two ends. As DNA, the CDR3 is TGTGCCAGCAGTGCCAGGGGTGGAACTAATGAAAAACTGTTTTTT. Its protein product is CASSARGGTNEKLFF.

The rearrangement joins TRBV11-2 to TRBJ1-1; 8 bases fit TRBD1. Looked up from germline, CDR1 is SGHAT and CDR2 is FQNNGV. CDR3 size: 15 residues. V was clipped by 0 bases and J by 5 bases; unmatched bases: 5. The CDR3 bases are TGTGCCAGCAGCTTAGATCAGGGGGCGCGGACTGAAGCTTTCTTT. The encoded protein is CASSLDQGARTEAFF. The variable domain in full, with the rest retrieved from reference TRBV11-2 and TRBJ1-1, is EAGVAQSPRYKIIEKRQSVAFWCNPISGHATLYWYQQILGQGPKLLIQFQNNGVVDDSQLPKDRFSAERLKGVDSTLKIQPAKLEDSAVYLCASSLDQGARTEAFFGQGTRLTVV.

This clone occurred a few times. The CDR3: CASSLGQGTINYGYTF. CDR3 DNA: TGTGCCAGCAGCTTAGGGCAGGGTACCATTAACTATGGCTACACCTTC. The rearrangement links TRBV7-9 to TRBJ1-2; D is possibly TRBD1 (5 bases). Germline CDR1 and CDR2: SEHNR and FQNEAQ (reference sequence). The CDR3 extends over 16 amino acids. V lost 1 base to trimming and J lost 1 base, with 13 bases between them.